Shown below are 19 T cell receptor beta chains from a single sample sequenced in a study of blood T cell repertoires in COVID-19. TCRdb's table, derived via immunoSEQ multiplex PCR, lists solely in-frame clones and lacks some. This sample yields 150,000 to 200,000 clones, of which approximately 82% are seen a single time; 10% belongs to the top ten. The sample taken for sequencing was peripheral blood. The receptors here all came from an elderly woman with active or convalescent COVID-19.

The rearrangement uses TRBV21-1 and TRBJ1-5. TRBV21-1 is tagged as a pseudogene. The CDR3 is made up of 14 amino acids. CDR3 nucleotides: TGTGCCAGCAGCAGTTCCCCGGGGAATCAGCCCCAGCATTTT. Translated: CASSSSPGNQPQHF.

The V gene is TRBV28, the J gene TRBJ1-3; a weak D match, TRBD1 (6 bases). Germline V gene lookup returns CDR1 MDHEN and CDR2 SYDVKM. The CDR3 consists of 16 residues. The V gene lost 0 bases and the J gene lost 4 bases, with 13 bases spanning the gap. CDR3 nucleotides: TGTGCCAGCAGTTTATGGTTCTCAGGGGTCGGAAACACCATATATTTT. This sequence encodes CASSLWFSGVGNTIYF.

The CDR3 sequence is CASSFPGLYNEQFF. CDR3 nucleotide sequence: TGCGCCAGCAGCTTCCCGGGACTCTACAATGAGCAGTTCTTC. J is TRBJ2-1 and V is TRBV5-1; TRBD2 is a possible D gene (6 bases). The length of the CDR3 is 14 residues. Looked up from germline, CDR1 is SGHRS and CDR2 is YFSETQ. Trimming took 2 bases from V and 3 from J, leaving 9 bases between them.

The chain carries TRBV6-5 and TRBJ2-7; 14 positions match TRBD2. This CDR3 is built from 16 residues. The ends lost 0 bases at V and 3 bases at J; junction bases unmatched: 1. Per the germline V gene, CDR1 is MNHEY and CDR2 is SVGAGI. Written as DNA, the CDR3 is TGTGCCAGCAGTTACTCGGGGACTAGCGGGAGCTACGAGCAGTACTTC. Amino acid sequence: CASSYSGTSGSYEQYF.

CDR3: CASSLARGHTTGSNQPQHF. DNA of the CDR3: TGTGCCAGCAGCTTAGCTAGGGGACACACAACGGGAAGCAATCAGCCCCAGCATTTT. This sequence joins TRBV7-8 and TRBJ1-5; TRBD1 might be the D (6 bases). Trimming stripped 0 bases from V and 1 base from J, with 19 bases between. This CDR3 contains 19 residues. CDR1 and CDR2 from the germline V gene are SGHVS and FQNEAQ.

The rearrangement joins TRBV9 to TRBJ2-1, with 7 bases that match TRBD1. This CDR3 has 15 amino acids. Per germline, CDR1 SGDLS and CDR2 YYNGEE. After removal of 4 bases from V and 2 bases from J, the junction contained 6 bases not matched to a gene. CDR3 loop: CASSSRQGAYNEQFF. Written as DNA, the CDR3 is TGTGCCAGCAGCTCTCGACAGGGAGCCTACAATGAGCAGTTCTTC.

V usage is TRBV6-5 and J usage is TRBJ2-7; D perhaps matches TRBD1 (5 bases). Germline loops: CDR1 MNHEY, CDR2 SVGAGI. The V end was cut by 6 bases, the J end by 0 bases, with 12 bases between. This CDR3 region has 14 residues. CDR3 amino acids: CASRLTVSSYEQYF. The DNA of the CDR3 is TGTGCCAGCAGACTGACAGTTAGCTCCTACGAGCAGTACTTC.

V gene TRBV4-1 combines with J gene TRBJ2-7; 9 positions agree with TRBD1. V lost 1 base and J lost 0; bases outside the gene matches: 4. CDR1 is MGHRA, CDR2 YSYEKL, per germline. The CDR3 has 16 residues. The CDR3 is CASSQGTGAISYEQYF. The CDR3 region has the DNA TGCGCCAGCAGCCAAGGGACAGGGGCGATCTCCTACGAGCAGTACTTC.

The genes are TRBV3-1 (or the pseudogene TRBV3-2) and TRBJ2-1, with 7 bases identical to TRBD2. Germline values: CDR1 LGHDT, CDR2 YNNKEL (reference sequence). CDR3 length equals 16 residues. J gave up 2 bases and V 4 bases, and 8 bases lay outside the gene matches. The DNA of the CDR3 is TGTGCCAGCAGCCTCTCGGCGGGAGTTCCCTACAATGAGCAGTTCTTC. Its translation: CASSLSAGVPYNEQFF.

V gene TRBV5-1 combines with J gene TRBJ1-1, with no clear D. The CDR3 is made up of 13 amino acids. The germline V gene encodes CDR1 SGHRS and CDR2 YFSETQ. Deletions cut 7 bases from V and 0 bases from J, with 10 bases between. The CDR3 nucleotides are TGCGCCAGCTGCTCGGGGATGAACACTGAAGCTTTCTTT. Its translation: CASCSGMNTEAFF.

CDR3 amino acids: CSASSSYGVSPNTEAFF. CDR3 nucleotides: TGCAGTGCTAGTAGTTCTTACGGGGTTAGTCCGAACACTGAAGCTTTCTTT. The V gene is TRBV20-1, the J gene TRBJ1-1; D unresolved. Trimming took off 3 bases at V and 1 base at J, with 21 bases between the two ends. CDR1 is DFQATT, CDR2 SNEGSKA, per germline (reference sequence). This CDR3 is 17 amino acids long.

This clone was counted a single time. The DNA for the CDR3 is TGTGCCAGCAGCCAGGGTAGCGGGCGTTACGAGCAGTACTTC. Amino acid sequence: CASSQGSGRYEQYF. The chain recombines TRBV3-1 (or the pseudogene TRBV3-2) with TRBJ2-7, with 7 positions matching TRBD2. Germline loops: CDR1 LGHDT, CDR2 YNNKEL (reference sequence). V dropped 3 bases and J dropped 4; count of bases not matched to a gene: 6. This CDR3 is 14 amino acids long.

The chain carries TRBV30 and TRBJ2-3; 9 nucleotides match TRBD2. There are 15 residues in the CDR3. Trimming cost V 5 bases and J 1 base; bases outside gene matches: 7. Germline-derived CDR1 and CDR2 are GTSNPN and SVGIG (reference sequence). Here the CDR3 reads CAWGILAGGTDTQYF. CDR3 nucleotides: TGTGCCTGGGGGATCTTAGCGGGGGGCACAGATACGCAGTATTTT.

J is TRBJ2-7 and V is TRBV5-1; TRBD2 agrees at 13 bases. Per the germline V gene, CDR1 is SGHRS and CDR2 is YFSETQ. The junction had 11 bases not matched to a gene; V was cut back by 0 bases and J by 2 bases. The length of the CDR3 is 19 residues. The CDR3 reads CASSLGGLAGEGGTYEQYF. Written as DNA, the CDR3 is TGCGCCAGCAGCTTGGGCGGACTAGCGGGAGAGGGGGGGACCTACGAGCAGTACTTC.

The chain uses TRBV19 and TRBJ1-1; tentatively, D is TRBD1 (6 bases). The CDR3 is 15 amino acids. The germline V gene has CDR1 LNHDA and CDR2 SQIVND (reference sequence). The V and J ends lost 4 bases and 3 bases respectively, with 15 bases between them. CDR3 region: CASSTTGFGHTEAFF. The CDR3 DNA sequence: TGTGCCAGTAGTACCACAGGGTTTGGTCACACTGAAGCTTTCTTT. The variable domain in full, completed from reference TRBV19 and TRBJ1-1, reads DGGITQSPKYLFRKEGQNVTLSCEQNLNHDAMYWYRQDPGQGLRLIYYSQIVNDFQKGDIAEGYSVSREKKESFPLTVTSAQKNPTAFYLCASSTTGFGHTEAFFGQGTRLTVV.

V usage is TRBV7-9 and J usage is TRBJ2-3; a possible D gene is TRBD1 (6 bases). Germline V gene data show CDR1 as SEHNR and CDR2 as FQNEAQ (reference sequence). V lost 1 base, J lost 3 bases, and 8 bases lay in between. The CDR3 contains 14 residues. CDR3 coding DNA: TGTGCCAGCAGCTTAGAAGGACAGACAGATACGCAGTATTTT. This translates into CASSLEGQTDTQYF.

In this sample, this clone turned up a few times. The chain combines TRBV7-9 with TRBJ1-1; D gene uncertain. Looked up from germline, CDR1 is SEHNR and CDR2 is FQNEAQ (reference sequence). The CDR3 extends over 12 amino acids. V lost 6 bases, J lost 0 bases, and 5 bases lay in between. The CDR3 region is CASREMNTEAFF. In DNA, the CDR3 is TGTGCCAGCAGAGAGATGAACACTGAAGCTTTCTTT. The full variable domain, in which reference TRBV7-9 and TRBJ1-1 provide the parts outside the CDR3, is DTGVSQNPRHKITKRGQNVTFRCDPISEHNRLYWYRQTLGQGPEFLTYFQNEAQLEKSRLLSDRFSAERPKGSFSTLEIQRTEQGDSAMYLCASREMNTEAFFGQGTRLTVV.

This clone was seen a handful of times. This chain uses TRBV10-3 with TRBJ2-7, with a weak D call TRBD1 (5 bases). This CDR3 comprises 13 residues. CDR1 ENHRY and CDR2 SYGVKD come from the germline V gene. The germline V and J ends were trimmed by 6 bases and 2 bases, with 11 bases remaining between them. The CDR3: CAIRDMDTYEQYF. The CDR3 DNA sequence: TGTGCCATCAGGGACATGGATACCTACGAGCAGTACTTC.

The chain links TRBV5-4 to TRBJ2-3; possible D gene TRBD2, 5 bases. The germline V and J ends were trimmed by 3 bases and 2 bases, with 10 bases remaining between them. The CDR3 spans 14 residues. Germline V gene data show CDR1 as SGHNT and CDR2 as YYREEE (reference sequence). Here the CDR3 reads CASSSGGYTDTQYF. Written as DNA, the CDR3 is TGTGCCAGCAGCTCCGGAGGATACACAGATACGCAGTATTTT.